The 8 T cell receptor beta chains given below trace back to one sample, sequenced in a study of post-analysis software for immune sequencing data. General observations from the study: TRBV5-6, TRBV5-1 and TRBV20-1 were among four to six TRBV segments more frequent in patients than controls.

These TCRs' antigens remain unknown. Prepared TCR beta cDNA libraries contained unique molecular identifiers. TCRdb re-called the PCR reads through MiXCR, storing one row per CDR3 protein. The sample shows about 430,000 distinct CDR3 sequences, approximately 42% of them seen only once. The sequencing input was blood. Source of these receptors: a girl aged 2 to 9 with multiple sclerosis.

This clonotype has just a few counts. The J gene is TRBJ1-6, the V gene TRBV7-3; 9 bases fit TRBD1. Germline V lookup: CDR1 SGHTA, CDR2 FQGTGA. J was trimmed by 10 bases and V by 5 bases; bases with no gene match: 6. CDR3 size: 14 residues. CDR3 in amino acids: CASSDTGGGSPLHF. The CDR3, as DNA: TGTGCCAGCAGCGATACAGGGGGCGGCTCACCCCTCCACTTT.

This chain uses TRBV5-1 with TRBJ1-1; 7 bases agree with TRBD1. Per the germline V gene, CDR1 is SGHRS and CDR2 is YFSETQ. V was clipped by 4 bases and J by 3 bases; unmatched bases: 15. CDR3 length equals 17 residues. The CDR3 loop reads CASSTIGQVVFDTEAFF. CDR3 coding DNA: TGCGCCAGCAGCACTATTGGACAGGTTGTCTTTGACACTGAAGCTTTCTTT.

V is TRBV20-1 and J is TRBJ2-7; tentatively, D is TRBD2 (6 bases). V lost 0 bases and J 2 bases, leaving 14 bases between the germline ends. This CDR3 comprises 15 residues. The germline gives CDR1 DFQATT, CDR2 SNEGSKA (reference sequence). CDR3 loop: CSARDSGELAYEQYF. In DNA form, the CDR3 reads TGCAGTGCTAGAGATTCGGGGGAGCTAGCCTACGAGCAGTACTTC.

This rearrangement joins TRBV11-2 to TRBJ2-1, with D possibly matching TRBD1 (7 bases). This CDR3 has 14 amino acids. Trimming left V 1 base short and J 7 bases short, with 11 bases between. Germline values: CDR1 SGHAT, CDR2 FQNNGV. The CDR3 DNA sequence: TGTGCCAGCAGCTTAGGCGGGACAGTAAATGAGCAGTTCTTC. Protein: CASSLGGTVNEQFF. The full variable domain, completed using reference TRBV11-2 and TRBJ2-1, is EAGVAQSPRYKIIEKRQSVAFWCNPISGHATLYWYQQILGQGPKLLIQFQNNGVVDDSQLPKDRFSAERLKGVDSTLKIQPAKLEDSAVYLCASSLGGTVNEQFFGPGTRLTVL.

This chain uses TRBV28 with TRBJ2-2; D is uncertain. CDR1 and CDR2 (germline): MDHEN, SYDVKM. Trimming took 6 bases from V and 3 from J, leaving 11 bases between them. The CDR3 spans 14 residues. This CDR3 reads CASSPGRDTGELFF. CDR3 DNA: TGTGCCAGCAGCCCCGGTAGGGACACCGGGGAGCTGTTTTTT.

The chain recombines TRBV6-1 with TRBJ2-1; D is unclear. V lost 6 bases and J 4 bases, leaving 22 bases between the germline ends. This CDR3 is built from 17 residues. The germline V gene encodes CDR1 MNHNS and CDR2 SASEGT. The CDR3 coding sequence is TGTGCCAGCAGGACCTCAGTAGGACCTAATAGGTACAATGAGCAGTTCTTC. Protein sequence: CASRTSVGPNRYNEQFF.

On this clonotype: One junction end does not reproduce the germline sequence, and a read error may be involved. The chain is built from TRBV6-2 or TRBV6-3 and TRBJ1-5, with D possibly matching TRBD1 (5 bases). Germline-derived CDR1 and CDR2 are MNHEY and SVGEGT. The CDR3 extends over 15 amino acids. The chain's CDR3 is CASSPGGGFNQPQQF. The CDR3 DNA reads TGTGCCAGCAGCCCCGGTGGGGGGTTCAATCAGCCCCAGCAGTTT.

This sequence joins TRBV28 and TRBJ2-7; 10 nucleotides match TRBD2. With V trimmed by 6 bases and J by 2 bases, 7 bases remained unmatched. Germline V gene sequence: CDR1 MDHEN, CDR2 SYDVKM. The CDR3 is 15 amino acids. CDR3 DNA: TGTGCCAGCAGAAAAACTAGCGGGGCTACCTACGAGCAGTACTTC. As protein: CASRKTSGATYEQYF.